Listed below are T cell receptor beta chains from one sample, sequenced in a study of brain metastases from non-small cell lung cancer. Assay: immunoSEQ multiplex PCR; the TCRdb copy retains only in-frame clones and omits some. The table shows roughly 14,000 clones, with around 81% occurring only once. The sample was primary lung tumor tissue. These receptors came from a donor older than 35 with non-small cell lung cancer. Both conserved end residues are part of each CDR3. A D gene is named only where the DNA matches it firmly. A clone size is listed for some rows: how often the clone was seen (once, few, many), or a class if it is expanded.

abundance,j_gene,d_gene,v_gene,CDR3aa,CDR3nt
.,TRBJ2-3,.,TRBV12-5,CASAQGGTDTQYF,TGTGCTAGTGCCCAGGGGGGAACAGATACGCAGTATTTT
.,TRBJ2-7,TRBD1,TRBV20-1,CSASGQGTASYEQYF,TGCAGTGCTAGTGGGCAGGGGACAGCATCCTACGAGCAGTACTTC
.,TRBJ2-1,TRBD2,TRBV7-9,CASSLGTSFYEQFF,TGTGCCAGCAGCTTAGGGACTAGTTTTTATGAGCAGTTCTTC
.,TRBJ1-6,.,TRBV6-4,CASTGSPGNSPLHF,TGTGCCAGCACGGGGTCCCCCGGGAATTCACCCCTCCACTTT
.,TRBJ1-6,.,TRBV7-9,CASSWGPYSYNSPLHF,TGTGCCAGCAGCTGGGGCCCGTACTCCTATAATTCACCCCTCCACTTT
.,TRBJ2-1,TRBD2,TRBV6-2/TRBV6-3,CASSYSKTSAFSYNEQFF,TGTGCCAGCAGTTACTCCAAAACTAGCGCGTTCTCCTACAATGAGCAGTTCTTC
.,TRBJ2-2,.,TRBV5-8,CASSIRLNTGELFF,TGTGCCAGCAGCATCCGGCTAAACACCGGGGAGCTGTTTTTT
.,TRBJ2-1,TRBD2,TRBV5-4,CASSLGTSGNEQFF,TGTGCCAGCAGCTTGGGGACTAGCGGCAATGAGCAGTTCTTC
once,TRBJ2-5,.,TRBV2,CASIDLTVQETQYF,TGTGCCAGCATCGACCTGACCGTACAAGAGACCCAGTACTTC
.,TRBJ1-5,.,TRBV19,CASSTIQGGNQPQHF,TGTGCCAGTAGTACAATACAGGGTGGCAATCAGCCCCAGCATTTT
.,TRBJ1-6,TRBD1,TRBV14,CASSRGGGNSPLHF,TGTGCCAGCAGCCGAGGGGGCGGTAATTCACCCCTCCACTTT
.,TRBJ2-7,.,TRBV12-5,CASGLVDSSYEQYF,TGTGCTAGTGGTTTAGTAGACAGTTCCTACGAGCAGTACTTC
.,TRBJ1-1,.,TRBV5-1,CASGGGRVPEAFF,TGCGCCAGCGGCGGGGGCAGGGTTCCTGAAGCTTTCTTT
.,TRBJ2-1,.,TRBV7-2,CASSLVPASSYNEQFF,TGTGCCAGCAGCTTAGTTCCCGCCAGCTCCTACAATGAGCAGTTCTTC
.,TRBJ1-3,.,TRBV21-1,CASSKRRGTFSGNTIYF,TGTGCCAGCAGCAAACGCAGGGGAACCTTCTCTGGAAACACCATATATTTT
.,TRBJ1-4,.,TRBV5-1,CASSPEGLTRNEKLFF,TGCGCCAGCAGCCCCGAGGGCCTCACGCGGAATGAAAAACTGTTTTTT
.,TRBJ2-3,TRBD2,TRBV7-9,CASSYAASLAGGIDTQYF,TGTGCCAGCAGCTATGCGGCTTCCCTAGCGGGGGGTATAGATACGCAGTATTTT
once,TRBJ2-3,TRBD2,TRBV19,CASSISRASGRTDTQYF,TGTGCCAGTAGTATAAGCCGGGCTAGCGGACGCACAGATACGCAGTATTTT
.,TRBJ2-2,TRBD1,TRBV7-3,CASSLQGASTGELFF,TGTGCCAGCAGCCTCCAGGGGGCGAGCACCGGGGAGCTGTTTTTT
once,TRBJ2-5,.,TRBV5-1,CASSLSEGLRETQYF,TGCGCCAGCAGCTTGAGTGAAGGCCTAAGGGAGACCCAGTACTTC
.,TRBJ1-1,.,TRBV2,CASSETLVGAEAFF,TGTGCCAGCAGTGAAACTTTGGTGGGGGCTGAAGCTTTCTTT
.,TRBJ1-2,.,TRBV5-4,CASRRTVPKTYGYTF,TGTGCCAGCAGGCGTACCGTACCAAAGACCTATGGCTACACCTTC
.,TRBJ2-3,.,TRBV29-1,CSVEGTSTDTQYF,TGCAGCGTTGAAGGGACTAGCACAGATACGCAGTATTTT
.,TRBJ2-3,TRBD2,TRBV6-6,CASSRGLAPTDTQYF,TGTGCCAGCAGTAGGGGACTAGCCCCCACAGATACGCAGTATTTT
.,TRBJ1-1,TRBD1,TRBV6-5,CASKSGGNTEAFF,TGTGCCAGCAAGTCAGGGGGGAACACTGAAGCTTTCTTT
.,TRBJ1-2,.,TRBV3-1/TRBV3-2,CASSTRGALQGYTF,TGTGCCAGCAGCACTAGGGGGGCGCTACAAGGCTACACCTTC
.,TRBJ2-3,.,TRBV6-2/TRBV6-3,CASSPLGQRASSSTDTQYF,TGTGCCAGCAGCCCCCTAGGCCAGCGGGCATCTTCTAGCACAGATACGCAGTATTTT
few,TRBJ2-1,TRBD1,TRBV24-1,CATSPTGGNSYNEQFF,TGTGCCACCAGTCCAACAGGGGGTAATTCCTACAATGAGCAGTTCTTC
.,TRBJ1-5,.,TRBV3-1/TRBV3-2,CASSQDQGEAQPQHF,TGTGCCAGCAGCCAAGATCAAGGGGAAGCTCAGCCCCAGCATTTT
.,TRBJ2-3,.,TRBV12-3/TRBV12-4,CASSNRVADTQYF,TGTGCCAGCAGCAACAGGGTCGCAGATACGCAGTATTTT
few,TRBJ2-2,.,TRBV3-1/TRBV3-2,CASSQGRPTGGELFF,TGTGCCAGCAGCCAAGGGCGCCCAACGGGCGGGGAGCTGTTTTTT
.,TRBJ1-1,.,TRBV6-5,CASTLVLMDTEAFF,TGTGCCAGCACCTTGGTTCTAATGGACACTGAAGCTTTCTTT
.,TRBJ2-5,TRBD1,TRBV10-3,CAISGDSAETQYF,TGTGCCATCAGTGGGGACAGTGCAGAGACCCAGTACTTC
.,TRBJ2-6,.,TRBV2,CASSQLGTPSGANVLTF,TGTGCCAGCAGTCAGCTCGGGACTCCCTCTGGGGCCAACGTCCTGACTTTC
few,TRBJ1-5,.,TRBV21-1,CASSKGCAGVHQPQHF,TGTGCCAGCAGCAAAGGTTGCGCAGGGGTGCATCAGCCCCAGCATTTT
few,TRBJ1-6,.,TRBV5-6,CASSLQQGSNSPLHF,TGTGCCAGCAGCTTGCAACAGGGCAGTAATTCACCCCTCCACTTT
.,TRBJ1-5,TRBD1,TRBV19,CASSIRTGRINQPQHF,TGTGCCAGTAGTATCCGGACAGGGAGGATTAACCAGCCCCAGCATTTT
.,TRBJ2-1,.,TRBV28,CASSSPSMGSYNEQFF,TGTGCCAGCAGTTCCCCCTCGATGGGCTCCTACAATGAGCAGTTCTTC
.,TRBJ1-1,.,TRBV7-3,CASSSDRRNEAFF,TGTGCCAGCAGTTCAGACAGGAGGAATGAAGCTTTCTTT
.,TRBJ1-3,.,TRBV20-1,CSASTGNTIYF,TGCAGTGCTAGTACTGGAAACACCATATATTTT
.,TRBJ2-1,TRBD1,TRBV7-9,CASRLYPEAGGYNEQFF,TGTGCCAGCAGACTCTACCCGGAGGCAGGGGGCTACAATGAGCAGTTCTTC
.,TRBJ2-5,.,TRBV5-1,CASSLGPTEKETQYF,TGCGCCAGCAGCTTGGGACCGACGGAAAAAGAGACCCAGTACTTC
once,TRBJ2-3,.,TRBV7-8,CASSLRDTLSTDTQYF,TGTGCCAGCAGCTTGAGGGACACCCTTAGCACAGATACGCAGTATTTT
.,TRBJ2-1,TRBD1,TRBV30,CAWSPNRDREFF,TGTGCCTGGAGTCCTAACCGGGACAGGGAGTTCTTC
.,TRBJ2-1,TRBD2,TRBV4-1,CASSPFAGGRNEQFF,TGCGCCAGCAGCCCTTTTGCGGGGGGCCGGAATGAGCAGTTCTTC
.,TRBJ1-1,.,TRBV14,CASSQVWNTEAFF,TGTGCCAGCAGCCAAGTCTGGAACACTGAAGCTTTCTTT
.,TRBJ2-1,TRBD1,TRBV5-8,CASNDREGSEQFF,TGTGCCAGCAATGACAGGGAAGGGAGTGAGCAGTTCTTC
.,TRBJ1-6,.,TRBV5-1,CASSLGGPYNSPLHF,TGCGCCAGCAGCTTGGGGGGCCCTTATAATTCACCCCTCCACTTT